A single sample is the source of the 26 T cell receptor beta chains below, sequenced in a study of blood T cell repertoires in COVID-19. Clones were sequenced by immunoSEQ multiplex PCR, and TCRdb holds only the in-frame ones, with some missing. The profile shows around 120,000 clones, approximately 80% of them singletons. Sample: peripheral blood. These TCRs come from a man between 65 and 79 years old with acute or convalescent COVID-19.

The rearrangement joins TRBV7-2 to TRBJ1-5; D uncertain. CDR1 is SGHTA, CDR2 FQGNSA, per germline. Trimming pared 5 bases from V and 3 bases from J, leaving 14 bases between. CDR3 size: 15 residues. CDR3 amino acids: CASSQSGFFNQPQHF. In nucleotides, the CDR3 is TGTGCCAGCAGCCAATCGGGGTTTTTCAATCAGCCCCAGCATTTT.

This clone was observed once. The chain combines TRBV5-4 with TRBJ1-2, with no clear D. Germline values: CDR1 SGHNT, CDR2 YYREEE (reference sequence). The CDR3 totals 14 residues. V was clipped by 0 bases and J by 1 base, with 7 bases between them. For the CDR3, the DNA is TGTGCCAGCAGCTTGGTCGGGGTTAACTATGGCTACACCTTC. Its protein is CASSLVGVNYGYTF.

This clone was counted between two and nine times. The rearrangement links TRBV6-5 to TRBJ1-2, with TRBD1 identical over 8 bases. The CDR3 covers 15 residues. The V gene end was trimmed by 5 bases and the J gene end by 4 bases; junction bases not matched to a gene: 9. The germline gives CDR1 MNHEY, CDR2 SVGAGI. DNA for the CDR3: TGTGCCAGCAGTCCATCAGGGGGCAGCTTCTATGGCTACACCTTC. Its translation is CASSPSGGSFYGYTF.

The V and J genes are TRBV7-8 and TRBJ1-5; no clear D gene. There are 12 residues in the CDR3. Germline CDR1 is SGHVS and CDR2 is FQNEAQ. V was pared by 8 bases and J by 2 bases, with 7 bases between. This CDR3 reads CASSGGNQPQHF. In nucleotides, the CDR3 is TGTGCCAGCTCAGGTGGCAATCAGCCCCAGCATTTT.

This clone was observed once. The gene calls are TRBV2 and TRBJ1-3, with no clear D. This CDR3 comprises 14 residues. The V gene's germline CDR1 is SNHLY and CDR2 FYNNEI. V lost 4 bases to trimming and J lost 2 bases, with 9 bases between them. The CDR3 region has the DNA TGTGCCAGCAGTGTCTCGGGGACTGGAAACACCATATATTTT. It codes for CASSVSGTGNTIYF.

This clone appeared once. The chain links TRBV12-5 to TRBJ1-1; TRBD1 agrees at 9 bases. V lost 0 bases and J lost 8; bases outside the gene matches: 1. Germline-derived CDR1 and CDR2 are LGHNT and FRNRAP. This CDR3 is built from 13 residues. The CDR3 region has the DNA TGTGCTAGTGGTTTGGTAACAGGGGGCGAAGCTTTCTTT. It encodes CASGLVTGGEAFF.

V gene TRBV27 combines with J gene TRBJ1-2; no clear D. The CDR3 totals 13 residues. The V gene's germline CDR1 is MNHEY and CDR2 SMNVEV (reference sequence). V lost 0 bases to trimming and J lost 8 bases, with 10 bases between them. The CDR3 sequence: CASSLSGGRGYTF. CDR3 sequence (DNA): TGTGCCAGCAGTTTATCGGGAGGGCGAGGCTACACCTTC.

The rearrangement links TRBV5-1 to TRBJ1-2, with D possibly matching TRBD1 (5 bases). CDR1 is SGHRS and CDR2 is YFSETQ in the germline V gene. V lost 3 bases, J lost 6 bases, and 15 bases lay in between. This CDR3 spans 14 amino acids. The CDR3 DNA is TGCGCCAGCAGCTCTGACACTGCCAGGGATGGCTACACCTTC. Protein sequence: CASSSDTARDGYTF.

This chain joins TRBV5-6 and TRBJ1-5, with D hard to call. The CDR3 extends over 12 amino acids. Germline V gene lookup returns CDR1 SGHDT and CDR2 YYEEEE. Trimming cost V 2 bases and J 8 bases, with 8 bases left between them. In DNA form, the CDR3 reads TGTGCCAGCAGCTTCCGAGGTAAGCCCCAGCATTTT. Protein sequence: CASSFRGKPQHF.

Here the CDR3 DNA reads TGTGCCAGCAGCTTAGGGAGGTACCTACGGGGTGAAAAACTGTTTTTT. It yields the protein CASSLGRYLRGEKLFF. J is TRBJ1-4 and V is TRBV7-2; D remains ambiguous. V was cut by 1 base and J by 7 bases, with 16 bases left in between. CDR3 size: 16 residues. Germline V gene sequence: CDR1 SGHTA, CDR2 FQGNSA.

The chain links TRBV7-6 to TRBJ2-3; weak D call: TRBD1 (6 bases). The V gene lost 5 bases and the J gene lost 0 bases, with 18 bases spanning the gap. Germline V gives CDR1 SGHVS, CDR2 FNYEAQ. This CDR3 has 17 amino acids. The DNA of the CDR3 is TGTGCCAGCAGCATGACGCCGACAGGTTCTAGCACAGATACGCAGTATTTT. Its translation is CASSMTPTGSSTDTQYF.

The chain has TRBV6-5 and TRBJ2-7; tentative D call: TRBD1 (6 bases). The CDR3 has 15 amino acids. The V gene lost 6 bases and the J gene lost 2 bases, with 17 bases spanning the gap. The V gene's germline CDR1 is MNHEY and CDR2 SVGAGI. The CDR3 DNA reads TGTGCCAGCAGCCAAGATAACAGGGAGACCTACGAGCAGTACTTC. Its translation is CASSQDNRETYEQYF.

The V gene is TRBV7-2, the J gene TRBJ2-7; tentative D call: TRBD2 (6 bases). There are 12 residues in the CDR3. Germline CDR1 and CDR2: SGHTA and FQGNSA. Trimming shortened V by 8 bases and J by 4 bases, and 12 bases separated the two germline ends. CDR3 amino acids: CASGRREYEQYF. The CDR3 region has the DNA TGTGCCAGCGGGAGGAGAGAATACGAGCAGTACTTC.

This clone was recorded a few times. This chain joins TRBV2 and TRBJ2-2; D is undetermined. The length of the CDR3 is 12 residues. The ends were cut back, 5 bases at V and 5 bases at J, with 6 bases in the middle. In germline, CDR1 is SNHLY, CDR2 FYNNEI. DNA for the CDR3: TGTGCCAGCAGTCGAGAAACCGGGGAGCTGTTTTTT. Translating gives CASSRETGELFF.

The chain joins TRBV27 to TRBJ2-5, with a possible D match to TRBD2 (5 bases). V lost 7 bases and J lost 4, with 13 bases in between. Germline V CDR1 and CDR2: MNHEY, SMNVEV (reference sequence). The CDR3 totals 13 residues. The CDR3 bases are TGTGCCAGCAAGGTATCAGGAGGAGAGACCCAGTACTTC. It yields the protein CASKVSGGETQYF.

The chain carries TRBV5-4 and TRBJ1-2, with 7 bases that match TRBD1. CDR3 size: 14 residues. With V trimmed by 0 bases and J by 5 bases, 4 bases remained unmatched. Germline V CDR1 and CDR2: SGHNT, YYREEE (reference sequence). CDR3 loop: CASSLEGGRYGYTF. The CDR3, as DNA: TGTGCCAGCAGCTTGGAAGGGGGCCGTTATGGCTACACCTTC.

This chain joins TRBV19 and TRBJ1-6, with D possibly being TRBD1 (5 bases). The V end was cut by 0 bases, the J end by 7 bases, with 7 bases between. Germline CDR1 LNHDA, CDR2 SQIVND (reference sequence). The CDR3 has 14 amino acids. The CDR3 here is CASSIDHRNSPLHF. In nucleotides, the CDR3 is TGTGCCAGTAGTATAGATCACAGGAATTCACCCCTCCACTTT.

As concerns this clone: Mismatch with germline at one junction end may stem from a read error. The chain has TRBV7-7 and TRBJ2-1; perhaps TRBD1 as D (6 bases). Germline lookup yields CDR1 SSHAT and CDR2 FNYEAQ (reference sequence). CDR3 length equals 13 residues. The CDR3 DNA reads as TGTGCTAGCAGCTTAACAGGGAACAATGAGCAGTTCTTC. Protein sequence: CASSLTGNNEQFF.

This clone occurred a few times. The chain combines TRBV6-5 with TRBJ1-2, with D unresolved. Germline loops: CDR1 MNHEY, CDR2 SVGAGI. Between the trimmed V and J ends, which lost 10 bases and 4 bases, there was a span of 13 bases. This CDR3 region has 12 residues. The CDR3 DNA reads as TGTGCCACGGCGACGGGGATCTATGGCTACACCTTC. Amino acid sequence: CATATGIYGYTF.

The chain couples TRBV3-1 (or the pseudogene TRBV3-2) to TRBJ1-2; D perhaps matches TRBD1 (5 bases). In germline, CDR1 is LGHDT, CDR2 YNNKEL (reference sequence). With 4 bases removed from V and 2 bases from J, the gap between germline ends came to 11 bases. CDR3 size: 14 residues. Here the CDR3 DNA reads TGTGCCAGCAGCCGCCACGACAGCAACTATGGCTACACCTTC. It encodes CASSRHDSNYGYTF.

The CDR3 here is CASSPGTLAKNIQYF. The CDR3 coding sequence is TGTGCCAGCAGCCCAGGGACACTAGCCAAAAACATTCAGTACTTC. This chain joins TRBV3-1 (or the pseudogene TRBV3-2) and TRBJ2-4, with D perhaps TRBD1 (6 bases). The CDR3 is 15 amino acids. Germline CDR1 reads LGHDT; CDR2 reads YNNKEL (reference sequence). The V end was cut by 4 bases, the J end by 0 bases, with 10 bases between.

V gene TRBV3-1 (or the pseudogene TRBV3-2) combines with J gene TRBJ1-2; TRBD1 agrees at 7 bases. The germline CDR1 and CDR2 sequences are LGHDT and YNNKEL (reference sequence). V lost 1 base, J lost 7 bases, and 9 bases stayed unmatched. The CDR3 has 15 amino acids. The CDR3 here is CASSQVTGPGGGYTF. DNA of the CDR3: TGTGCCAGCAGCCAAGTTACGGGACCAGGGGGTGGCTACACCTTC.

The chain joins TRBV5-4 to TRBJ2-7; 12 positions agree with TRBD1. The germline V gene encodes CDR1 SGHNT and CDR2 YYREEE (reference sequence). The J segment lost 7 bases and the V segment lost 4 bases, leaving 9 bases of the junction unmatched. The CDR3 sequence is 15 residues long. The CDR3, as DNA: TGTGCCAGCAGCATTGGGGGACAGGGGGCGGGAGAGCAGTACTTC. Translating gives CASSIGGQGAGEQYF. Full variable domain (outside the CDR3, taken from reference TRBV5-4 and TRBJ2-7): ETGVTQSPTHLIKTRGQQVTLRCSSQSGHNTVSWYQQALGQGPQFIFQYYREEENGRGNFPPRFSGLQFPNYSSELNVNALELDDSALYLCASSIGGQGAGEQYFGPGTRLTVT.

This clone was seen once. The gene calls are TRBV2 and TRBJ2-7; D perhaps matches TRBD1 (6 bases). The CDR3 extends over 15 amino acids. Trimming removed 6 bases from V and 2 bases from J, with 17 bases in between. CDR1 is SNHLY, CDR2 FYNNEI, per germline. CDR3 in amino acids: CASSLPSDRTYEQYF. As DNA, the CDR3 is TGTGCCAGCAGCCTACCCTCTGACAGGACCTACGAGCAGTACTTC.

This sequence joins TRBV5-8 and TRBJ2-3; the D gene is possibly TRBD1 (5 bases). Trimming removed 2 bases from V and 2 bases from J, with 9 bases in between. Germline V gene sequence: CDR1 SGHTS, CDR2 YDEGEE. The CDR3 has 14 amino acids. CDR3 bases: TGTGCCAGCAGCTTCCCGGACATCACAGATACGCAGTATTTT. Amino acid sequence: CASSFPDITDTQYF. Based on the CDR3 plus reference TRBV5-8 and TRBJ2-3, the full variable domain is EAGVTQSPTHLIKTRGQQATLRCSPISGHTSVYWYQQALGLGLQFLLWYDEGEERNRGNFPPRFSGRQFPNYSSELNVNALELEDSALYLCASSFPDITDTQYFGPGTRLTVL.

V gene TRBV5-4 combines with J gene TRBJ2-1, with 12 bases that match TRBD2. Trimming took 1 base from V and 0 from J; bases not matched to a gene: 11. Germline values: CDR1 SGHNT, CDR2 YYREEE (reference sequence). CDR3 length: 20 residues. In nucleotides, the CDR3 is TGTGCCAGCAGCTTGTCAAGGCTAGCGGGGGGGTTGGCCTCCTACAATGAGCAGTTCTTC. This translates into CASSLSRLAGGLASYNEQFF.